The 22 T cell receptor beta chains reported below all come from one sample, sequenced in a study of T cell clonality in common variable immunodeficiency. This table comes from immunoSEQ multiplex PCR, and its TCRdb copy is limited to in-frame clones, with some not included. Observed in the sample are around 45,000 clones, none of them singletons. The sequencing input was peripheral blood mononuclear cells. These receptors were collected from a person aged 18 to 70 in good health.

This clone has ten or more counts. The observed sequence ends 3 residues before the CDR3 terminus, with the missing tail filled in from the germline J gene. The V and J genes are TRBV11-2 and TRBJ2-3; possible D gene TRBD2, 5 bases. Trimming left V 3 bases short and J 7 bases short, with 8 bases between. There are 12 residues in the CDR3. The germline CDR1 and CDR2 sequences are SGHAT and FQNNGV. The part of the CDR3 DNA that was read is TGTGCCAGCAGCTTTCCGGGGTATACG. Amino acid sequence: CASSFPGYT. The whole CDR3 protein is CASSFPGYTQYF.

This clone was detected many times. The CDR3 extends 3 residues past the end of the read, so its final part is completed from the germline J gene. The rearrangement joins TRBV6-1 to TRBJ2-7, with 9 bases aligning to TRBD2. After removal of 1 base from V and 1 base from J, the junction contained 8 bases not matched to a gene. This CDR3 spans 17 amino acids. Germline V lookup: CDR1 MNHNS, CDR2 SASEGT. This chain's CDR3 is CASSEGAGGAPSYEQYF. Partial CDR3 DNA: TGTGCCAGCAGTGAAGGGGCGGGGGGGGCCCCTTCCTACGAG.

The sample holds many counts of this clone. The CDR3 end lies 3 residues beyond the end of the read and is filled in from the germline J gene. J is TRBJ2-7 and V is TRBV19; D gene unclear. The CDR3 is made up of 14 amino acids. Trimming pared 6 bases from V and 3 bases from J, leaving 15 bases between. Germline V gene lookup returns CDR1 LNHDA and CDR2 SQIVND (reference sequence). CDR3 loop: CASSRSGINYEQYF. The sequenced part of the CDR3 DNA is TGTGCCAGTAGCCGTTCTGGCATAAACTACGAG.

Regarding this clone: The read finishes 3 residues shy of the CDR3 end, and the germline J gene is used to complete it. J is TRBJ1-1 and V is TRBV5-6, with D maybe TRBD1 (5 bases). CDR3 length: 14 amino acids. Germline V lookup: CDR1 SGHDT, CDR2 YYEEEE. V lost 2 bases and J lost 4, with 12 bases in between. The CDR3 sequence is CASSFGGFSTEAFF. Partial CDR3 DNA: TGTGCCAGCAGCTTTGGGGGGTTTAGCACTGAA.

This clone was recorded many times. The read halts 3 residues ahead of the CDR3 end, with the missing end drawn from the germline J gene. The rearrangement uses TRBV19 and TRBJ2-3; D is unresolved. The germline gives CDR1 LNHDA, CDR2 SQIVND (reference sequence). CDR3 length: 15 residues. Trimming removed 1 base from V and 1 base from J, with 9 bases in between. CDR3 DNA (partial): TGTGCCAGTAGTATAGCCTACCGGGGCACAGATACG. This encodes CASSIAYRGTDT. The whole CDR3 sequence reads CASSIAYRGTDTQYF. The full variable domain, in which reference TRBV19 and TRBJ2-3 provide the parts outside the CDR3, is DGGITQSPKYLFRKEGQNVTLSCEQNLNHDAMYWYRQDPGQGLRLIYYSQIVNDFQKGDIAEGYSVSREKKESFPLTVTSAQKNPTAFYLCASSIAYRGTDTQYFGPGTRLTVL.

This clone was detected ten times or more. The read gets to within 3 residues of the CDR3 end, and the germline J gene fills in the rest. V is TRBV20-1 and J is TRBJ1-5; a weak D match, TRBD1 (6 bases). V was cut by 0 bases and J by 1 base, with 13 bases left in between. The germline CDR1 and CDR2 sequences are DFQATT and SNEGSKA (reference sequence). The CDR3 is 16 residues long. The CDR3 here is CSARDGVQGSNQPQHF. Incomplete CDR3 DNA: TGCAGTGCTAGAGATGGGGTTCAGGGGAGCAATCAGCCC.

This clone was recorded at least ten times. Read data end 3 residues before the CDR3 end; the end is taken from the germline J gene. The chain combines TRBV7-2 with TRBJ2-4; D is perhaps TRBD1 (6 bases). Germline V gene data show CDR1 as SGHTA and CDR2 as FQGNSA. Trimming took 0 bases from V and 4 from J, leaving 13 bases between them. This CDR3 is built from 16 residues. Here the CDR3 reads CASSLAGAQGKNIQYF. The CDR3 DNA, read in part, is TGTGCCAGCAGCTTAGCGGGGGCCCAGGGGAAAAACATT.

Turning to this clone: Read coverage stops 3 residues before the CDR3 terminus; the germline J gene supplies the remainder. The chain combines TRBV5-1 with TRBJ2-7; no firm D call. With 6 bases removed from V and 5 bases from J, the gap between germline ends came to 18 bases. CDR1 is SGHRS and CDR2 is YFSETQ in the germline V gene. The CDR3 is 14 amino acids. The CDR3 region is CASTTFSAADEQYF. The sequenced part of the CDR3 DNA is TGCGCCAGCACCACCTTCTCGGCGGCAGACGAG.

There are many counts of this clone. Coverage ceases 3 residues before the CDR3 finishes, and the germline J gene fills in the end. The chain combines TRBV5-1 with TRBJ2-5, with 10 bases that match TRBD1. Unmatched junction bases numbered 4, after V lost 2 bases and J lost 6 bases. Germline V gives CDR1 SGHRS, CDR2 YFSETQ. This CDR3 is 14 amino acids long. CDR3 in amino acids: CASSLMDRGKTQYF. The sequenced part of the CDR3 DNA is TGCGCCAGCAGCTTAATGGACAGGGGGAAGACC.

This clone was seen at least ten times. The CDR3 end falls 3 residues outside the read, so it is completed with the germline J gene. The chain is built from TRBV5-4 and TRBJ2-5, with a weak D call TRBD1 (5 bases). CDR1 and CDR2 from the germline V gene are SGHNT and YYREEE (reference sequence). The ends were cut back, 5 bases at V and 5 bases at J, with 13 bases in the middle. The CDR3 contains 13 residues. The DNA read from the CDR3 is TGTGCCAGCAGGACAGACCCTGGGGAGACC. It codes for CASRTDPGET. The complete CDR3 sequence is CASRTDPGETQYF.

For this clone: The junction shows a germline mismatch at one end, possibly a read error. The read gets to within 3 residues of the CDR3 end, and the germline J gene fills in the rest. The chain couples TRBV7-7 to TRBJ2-4; D is perhaps TRBD2 (6 bases). The CDR3 consists of 13 residues. Germline values: CDR1 SSHAT, CDR2 FNYEAQ (reference sequence). CDR3 region: CASSPGVGYIQYF. The sequenced CDR3 bases are TGTGCTAGCAGCCCGGGGGTCGGGTACATT.

The table lists this clone with many counts. The read falls 3 residues short of the CDR3 end, and the missing part is taken from the germline J gene. The V gene is TRBV19, the J gene TRBJ1-4; D uncertain. Germline V gene lookup returns CDR1 LNHDA and CDR2 SQIVND (reference sequence). Trimming pared 5 bases from V and 7 bases from J, leaving 14 bases between. CDR3 length equals 14 residues. The covered CDR3 bases are TGTGCCAGTAGTTCGGGAACGGCGGGTGAAAAA. It translates to CASSSGTAGEK. The complete CDR3 protein is CASSSGTAGEKLFF.

This clone has at least ten counts. The sequenced fragment ends 3 residues before the CDR3 boundary, so the rest is inferred from the germline J gene. The chain is built from TRBV13 and TRBJ1-6, with unresolved D. Deletions cut 2 bases from V and 7 bases from J, with 9 bases between. This CDR3 region has 14 residues. Germline V gene lookup returns CDR1 PRHDT and CDR2 FYEKMQ (reference sequence). The part of the CDR3 DNA that was read is TGTGCCAGCAGCTTACGTGGCAAAAATTCACCC. This translates into CASSLRGKNSP. The whole CDR3 sequence reads CASSLRGKNSPLHF.

This clone has at least ten counts. The read ends 3 residues early relative to the CDR3; the germline J gene fills the gap. The chain couples TRBV19 to TRBJ2-7, with 8 bases fitting TRBD1. The CDR3 totals 17 residues. Germline V CDR1 and CDR2: LNHDA, SQIVND (reference sequence). The V and J ends lost 6 bases and 2 bases, in that order; junction bases with no gene match: 15. The CDR3 reads CASSQYGTGTGPYEQYF. Incomplete CDR3 DNA: TGTGCCAGTAGCCAATATGGGACCGGGACAGGTCCCTACGAG.

This clone was counted ten times or more. The read stops 3 residues short of the end of the CDR3; the missing end is completed from the germline J gene. The rearrangement links TRBV6-1 to TRBJ1-2, with D hard to call. This CDR3 comprises 14 residues. The V gene's germline CDR1 is MNHNS and CDR2 SASEGT. Trimming left V 1 base short and J 4 bases short, with 10 bases between. The CDR3 is CASSEGVGFYGYTF. The sequenced part of the CDR3 DNA is TGTGCCAGCAGTGAAGGTGTCGGTTTCTATGGC.

This clone was recorded at least ten times. The read is 3 residues too short to cover the CDR3 end, so that end is filled in from the germline J gene. Other DNA variants within this sample encode the same CDR3. The genes are TRBV29-1 and TRBJ2-3, with 12 bases matching TRBD2. V dropped 4 bases and J dropped 4; count of bases not matched to a gene: 3. The CDR3 spans 14 residues. The V gene's germline CDR1 is SQVTM and CDR2 ANQGSEA. The sequenced part of the CDR3 DNA is TGCAGCGTTGCCACTAGCGGGAGGCCAGATACG. Its protein is CSVATSGRPDT. The whole CDR3 protein is CSVATSGRPDTQYF.

This clone was detected many times. The read ends 3 residues shy of where the CDR3 ends; the end is completed using the germline J gene. The chain links TRBV5-6 to TRBJ1-2; 7 bases map to TRBD1. Germline CDR1 and CDR2: SGHDT and YYEEEE. The length of the CDR3 is 15 residues. The part of the CDR3 DNA that was read is TGTGCCAGCAGCTTGGTGCCCCGGACAGGAGGAGGC. It encodes CASSLVPRTGGG. The entire CDR3 sequence reads CASSLVPRTGGGYTF.

This clone has ten or more counts. The CDR3 goes on 3 residues after the read ends, and that part is filled in from the germline J gene. This chain uses TRBV2 with TRBJ2-7, with 12 positions matching TRBD2. Looked up from germline, CDR1 is SNHLY and CDR2 is FYNNEI. CDR3 length: 15 residues. V was pared by 1 base and J by 4 bases, with 2 bases of the junction left unmatched. CDR3 DNA (partial): TGTGCCAGCAGTGAAGAGGGACTAGCGGGTTACGAG. Translation gives CASSEEGLAGYE. The CDR3, in full, reads CASSEEGLAGYEQYF.

Concerning this clone: The CDR3 goes on 3 residues after the read ends, and that part is filled in from the germline J gene. V is TRBV18 and J is TRBJ2-2; maybe TRBD2 (7 bases). This CDR3 comprises 17 residues. V was pared by 1 base and J by 6 bases, with 18 bases between. Germline CDR1 KGHSH, CDR2 LQKENI. CDR3 DNA (partial): TGTGCCAGCTCACCACTCGACGGGGGGCTGGGCGCCGGGGAG. It encodes CASSPLDGGLGAGE. The CDR3 in full is CASSPLDGGLGAGELFF.

This clone was picked up many times. CDR3 DNA (partial): TGTGCCAGTAGTGCCGGGGACTTCAGCGAG. It specifies CASSAGDFSE. The full CDR3 protein reads CASSAGDFSEQYF. The V and J genes are TRBV19 and TRBJ2-7, with a weak D call TRBD2 (6 bases). Read data end 3 residues before the CDR3 end; the end is taken from the germline J gene. Between the trimmed V and J ends, which lost 5 bases and 6 bases, there was a span of 14 bases. The CDR3 runs 13 residues. CDR1 LNHDA and CDR2 SQIVND come from the germline V gene (reference sequence).

A word on this clone: The CDR3 end lies 3 residues beyond the end of the read and is filled in from the germline J gene. The chain links TRBV5-1 to TRBJ2-7; TRBD1 might be the D (5 bases). This CDR3 has 17 residues. Per germline, CDR1 SGHRS and CDR2 YFSETQ. Trimming removed 0 bases from V and 0 bases from J, with 16 bases in between. The CDR3 protein is CASSLALGAFSSYEQYF. CDR3 bases read: TGCGCCAGCAGCTTGGCCTTAGGGGCTTTTAGCTCCTACGAG.

This clone occurred many times. The read finishes 3 residues shy of the CDR3 end, and the germline J gene is used to complete it. The chain carries TRBV6-2 or TRBV6-3 and TRBJ2-5; 9 nucleotides agree with TRBD2. With 1 base clipped from V and 1 base from J, the junction kept 7 bases outside the gene matches. Germline loops: CDR1 MNHEY, CDR2 SVGEGT. The CDR3 runs to 17 residues. CDR3 region: CASSYLPSGTAQETQYF. The DNA read from the CDR3 is TGTGCCAGCAGTTACTTGCCTAGCGGGACCGCCCAAGAGACC.